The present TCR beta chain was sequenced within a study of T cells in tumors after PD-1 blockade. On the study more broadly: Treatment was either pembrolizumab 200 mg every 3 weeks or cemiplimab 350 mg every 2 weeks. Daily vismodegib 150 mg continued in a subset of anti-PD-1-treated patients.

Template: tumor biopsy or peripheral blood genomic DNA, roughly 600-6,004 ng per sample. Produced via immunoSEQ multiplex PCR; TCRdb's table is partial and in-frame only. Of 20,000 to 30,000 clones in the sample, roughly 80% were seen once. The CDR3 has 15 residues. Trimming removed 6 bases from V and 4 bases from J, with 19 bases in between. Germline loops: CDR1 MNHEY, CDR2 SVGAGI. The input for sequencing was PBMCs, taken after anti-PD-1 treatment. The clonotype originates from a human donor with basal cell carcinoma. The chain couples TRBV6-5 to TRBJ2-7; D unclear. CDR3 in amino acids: CASSHGFQEIYEQYF. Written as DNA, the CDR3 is TGTGCCAGCAGCCACGGGTTTCAGGAAATTTACGAGCAGTACTTC.